Following are 15 T cell receptor beta chains from one sample sequenced in a study of early T cells in non-severe SARS-CoV-2 infection. TCRdb re-called the 5' RACE reads with MiXCR, one entry per CDR3 protein. The repertoire includes tens of thousands of distinct CDR3 sequences, over 9% of them detected once, and about 4.2% sits in the top ten. Sequenced input: whole blood. The source of these receptors is an adult who was a healthcare worker with PCR-confirmed SARS-CoV-2 infection or an uninfected control (not recorded which).

This clonotype was seen repeatedly, ten times or more. The chain employs TRBV3-1 and TRBJ2-5; TRBD1 agrees at 7 bases. Germline V CDR1 and CDR2: LGHDT, YNNKEL (reference sequence). The CDR3 extends over 14 amino acids. The V and J ends lost 3 bases and 4 bases, in that order; junction bases with no gene match: 5. The CDR3 is CASSHLTGRETQYF. CDR3 DNA: TGTGCCAGCAGCCACCTGACAGGGAGAGAGACCCAGTACTTC.

This clonotype was detected only a few times. The chain links TRBV12-3 or TRBV12-4 to TRBJ2-5; 11 bases are a match to TRBD2. J gave up 4 bases and V 6 bases, and 7 bases lay outside the gene matches. CDR3 length: 15 residues. The CDR3 DNA reads as TGTGCCAGCAGGGCCCGGCTAGCGGGAGGAGAGACCCAGTACTTC. Translating gives CASRARLAGGETQYF.

V gene TRBV28 combines with J gene TRBJ2-3; D ambiguous. The CDR3 covers 12 residues. The germline V and J ends were trimmed by 6 bases and 0 bases, with 4 bases remaining between them. Germline lookup yields CDR1 MDHEN and CDR2 SYDVKM. CDR3 nucleotide sequence: TGTGCCAGCAGCCTTAGCACAGATACGCAGTATTTT. It is translated as CASSLSTDTQYF.

V is TRBV12-3 or TRBV12-4 and J is TRBJ1-1; D is perhaps TRBD1 (6 bases). Trimming removed 1 base from V and 4 bases from J, with 10 bases in between. This CDR3 region has 14 residues. The CDR3 spells CASSLGGASTEAFF. Here the CDR3 DNA reads TGTGCCAGCAGTTTAGGGGGGGCCAGCACTGAAGCTTTCTTT.

This clonotype was seen repeatedly, ten times or more. V usage is TRBV28 and J usage is TRBJ1-1; the D gene is possibly TRBD1 (5 bases). CDR3 length equals 14 residues. Per the germline V gene, CDR1 is MDHEN and CDR2 is SYDVKM. V was pared by 7 bases and J by 11 bases, with 23 bases between. The DNA of the CDR3 is TGTGCCAGCACTACAGGTTCATATCTAACGGTCGCTTTCTTT. It specifies CASTTGSYLTVAFF.

This clonotype was seen repeatedly, ten times or more. The chain uses TRBV7-9 and TRBJ2-3; 9 nucleotides line up with TRBD1. V shed 3 bases, J shed 2 bases, and the junction held 9 bases outside the gene matches. This CDR3 region has 17 residues. The germline gives CDR1 SEHNR, CDR2 FQNEAQ (reference sequence). The CDR3 coding sequence is TGTGCCAGCAGCTTCATCACAGGGGGCGCGAACACAGATACGCAGTATTTT. Its protein product is CASSFITGGANTDTQYF.

The chain employs TRBV7-9 and TRBJ2-3; TRBD2 is a possible D gene (6 bases). The CDR3 is made up of 11 amino acids. Trimming took off 6 bases at V and 13 bases at J, with 14 bases between the two ends. CDR1 and CDR2 (germline): SEHNR, FQNEAQ (reference sequence). The CDR3 region has the DNA TGTGCCAGCAGGATCCGGGACTCGGAGTATTTT. Its translation is CASRIRDSEYF.

This clonotype has only a few counts. The rearrangement joins TRBV29-1 to TRBJ2-5; 7 bases line up with TRBD2. V was pared by 3 bases and J by 10 bases, with 5 bases of the junction left unmatched. Germline V CDR1 and CDR2: SQVTM, ANQGSEA. This CDR3 comprises 11 residues. CDR3 sequence reads: CSVDRAGSQYF. Written as DNA, the CDR3 is TGCAGCGTTGATAGAGCGGGGAGCCAGTACTTC.

This clonotype has at least ten counts. The rearrangement uses TRBV7-9 and TRBJ2-2; 11 bases are shared with TRBD1. The junction had 15 bases not matched to a gene; V was cut back by 5 bases and J by 7 bases. Germline V gene lookup returns CDR1 SEHNR and CDR2 FQNEAQ (reference sequence). The CDR3 length is 18 residues. The CDR3: CASSPGQGASRAHGELFF. In DNA form, the CDR3 reads TGTGCCAGCAGCCCTGGACAGGGGGCTAGCCGGGCGCACGGGGAGCTGTTTTTT.

The genes are TRBV15 and TRBJ1-2; D remains ambiguous. V gave up 0 bases and J gave up 6 bases, with 8 bases separating them. Germline-derived CDR1 and CDR2 are LNHNV and YYDKDF (reference sequence). CDR3 length: 13 residues. The CDR3 sequence is CATSRDLGNGYTF. The DNA for the CDR3 is TGTGCCACCAGCAGAGATCTGGGAAATGGCTACACCTTC.

The chain links TRBV6-1 to TRBJ1-2; D perhaps matches TRBD1 (6 bases). The CDR3 loop spans 13 amino acids. CDR1 MNHNS and CDR2 SASEGT come from the germline V gene. Trimming took off 3 bases at V and 7 bases at J, with 12 bases between the two ends. The CDR3 nucleotides are TGTGCCAGCAGTGAGAGGGGGGAGGCTGGCTACACCTTC. Translation gives CASSERGEAGYTF.

Ten or more counts support this clonotype. The chain employs TRBV3-1 and TRBJ1-2, with a possible D match to TRBD1 (6 bases). Per the germline V gene, CDR1 is LGHDT and CDR2 is YNNKEL (reference sequence). The V end was cut by 6 bases, the J end by 6 bases, with 11 bases between. CDR3 size: 12 residues. The CDR3 nucleotides are TGTGCCAGCAGTCGGACAGTAGATGGCTACACCTTC. Translation gives CASSRTVDGYTF.

This clonotype has only a few counts. The chain has TRBV3-1 and TRBJ2-2, with a tentative D call TRBD2 (5 bases). The CDR3 has 17 amino acids. V was clipped by 1 base and J by 1 base, with 13 bases between them. From germline, CDR1 is LGHDT and CDR2 YNNKEL (reference sequence). CDR3: CASSQGVGLRNTGELFF. CDR3 sequence (DNA): TGTGCCAGCAGCCAAGGGGTAGGACTCCGGAACACCGGGGAGCTGTTTTTT.

Points on this clonotype: A single base separates this from a much larger clone, so it may be a read error. The rearrangement joins TRBV28 to TRBJ2-7; 9 nucleotides agree with TRBD2. V lost 7 bases and J lost 3; bases outside the gene matches: 7. This CDR3 comprises 14 residues. Germline CDR1 reads MDHEN; CDR2 reads SYDVKM. The CDR3 bases are TGTGCCAGCATTATGACTAGCGGACACTACGAGCAGTACTTC. Translated, it gives CASIMTSGHYEQYF.

This clonotype was seen a few times. The rearrangement uses TRBV28 and TRBJ2-1; 7 bases fit TRBD2. The junction had 11 bases not matched to a gene; V was cut back by 4 bases and J by 5 bases. CDR1 and CDR2 from the germline V gene are MDHEN and SYDVKM. This CDR3 is built from 16 residues. CDR3 coding DNA: TGTGCCAGCAGTTCCGATTGGGAGCGGGGAAACAATGAGCAGTTCTTC. Amino acid sequence: CASSSDWERGNNEQFF.